Listed here are 21 T cell receptor beta chains from one sample, sequenced in a study of T cells after yellow fever vaccination. In TCRdb, the 5' RACE reads were re-called with MiXCR into one record per CDR3 protein. The sample comprises over 150,000 distinct CDR3 sequences, approximately 6.7% of which are singletons, and roughly 2.5% rests with the top ten. Sample: CD4+ T cells sorted from PBMCs, taken roughly 5 days after the first yellow fever vaccination. The receptors derive from a man aged 18 to 35 who received the YFV17D yellow fever vaccine.

This clonotype was detected many times. The chain joins TRBV10-3 to TRBJ2-1, with D possibly being TRBD1 (5 bases). Trimming shortened V by 6 bases and J by 0 bases, and 12 bases separated the two germline ends. The CDR3 length is 15 residues. Germline assignment: CDR1 ENHRY and CDR2 SYGVKD. CDR3 amino acids: CAISEDRGSYNEQFF. The CDR3 nucleotides are TGTGCCATCAGCGAAGACAGAGGCTCCTACAATGAGCAGTTCTTC.

This clonotype was detected a few times. This sequence joins TRBV4-3 and TRBJ1-4; D unclear. The CDR3 is 15 amino acids. CDR1 is LGHNA, CDR2 YSLEER, per germline. Trimming removed 1 base at V and 2 bases at J, with 8 bases between. The CDR3 region has the DNA TGCGCCAGCAGCCAAGCCCTGGGCACTAATGAAAAACTGTTTTTT. Its translation is CASSQALGTNEKLFF.

The sample holds one count of this clonotype. The chain joins TRBV2 to TRBJ1-4, with TRBD1 identical over 8 bases. After removal of 5 bases from V and 7 bases from J, the junction contained 6 bases not matched to a gene. The V gene's germline CDR1 is SNHLY and CDR2 FYNNEI. The CDR3 has 14 amino acids. The CDR3: CASSNRGLSEKLFF. DNA of the CDR3: TGTGCCAGCAGTAACAGGGGGTTGAGTGAAAAACTGTTTTTT.

This clonotype was counted many times. The chain links TRBV29-1 to TRBJ2-3; tentatively, D is TRBD2 (5 bases). The CDR3 has 13 amino acids. The V and J ends lost 0 bases and 8 bases respectively, with 12 bases between them. The V gene's germline CDR1 is SQVTM and CDR2 ANQGSEA. The CDR3 spells CSVEEEEGGTQYF. The CDR3 bases are TGCAGCGTTGAAGAAGAAGAAGGAGGTACGCAGTATTTT.

This clonotype was seen many times. V and J are TRBV12-3 or TRBV12-4 and TRBJ2-7, with D possibly being TRBD1 (5 bases). The V end was cut by 3 bases, the J end by 7 bases, with 13 bases between. The CDR3 consists of 13 residues. CDR3 DNA sequence: TGTGCCAGCAGTTTTTCGCAGGGCGGAGAGCAGTACGTC. Protein sequence: CASSFSQGGEQYV.

The chain couples TRBV4-2 to TRBJ2-3; 12 bases align to TRBD2. The CDR3 is 17 amino acids. The trim removed 0 bases at V and 8 bases at J, leaving 9 bases unmatched. CDR1 and CDR2 (germline): LGHNA, YNFKEQ. The CDR3 sequence is CASSQDQASGGAGTQYF. The CDR3 coding sequence is TGTGCCAGCAGCCAAGATCAGGCTAGCGGGGGGGCCGGTACGCAGTATTTT.

The table lists this clonotype with many counts. The chain carries TRBV7-2 and TRBJ2-1; D gene ambiguous. The germline CDR1 and CDR2 sequences are SGHTA and FQGNSA. V lost 5 bases to trimming and J lost 7 bases, with 21 bases between them. The CDR3 runs to 16 residues. Here the CDR3 DNA reads TGTGCCAGCAGCACGGTTGGGGATCCGACCATGAATGAGCAGTTCTTC. Its protein is CASSTVGDPTMNEQFF. The variable domain in full, completed from reference TRBV7-2 and TRBJ2-1, reads GAGVSQSPSNKVTEKGKDVELRCDPISGHTALYWYRQSLGQGLEFLIYFQGNSAPDKSGLPSDRFSAERTGGSVSTLTIQRTQQEDSAVYLCASSTVGDPTMNEQFFGPGTRLTVL.

The chain carries TRBV5-4 and TRBJ2-3; D is undetermined. The V end lost 4 bases, the J end lost 2 bases, and 11 bases lay between the germline ends. Germline loops: CDR1 SGHNT, CDR2 YYREEE (reference sequence). CDR3 size: 14 residues. Here the CDR3 reads CASSPTRNTDTQYF. The CDR3, as DNA: TGTGCCAGCAGCCCGACTCGGAACACAGATACGCAGTATTTT.

This clonotype appeared a few times. The chain joins TRBV19 to TRBJ1-2; unclear D gene. V was cut by 4 bases and J by 7 bases, with 16 bases left in between. The CDR3 contains 14 residues. CDR1 LNHDA and CDR2 SQIVND come from the germline V gene (reference sequence). CDR3 bases: TGTGCCAGTAGTACGAGGGCAGGATTGAGTGGCTACACCTTC. This encodes CASSTRAGLSGYTF.

In its sample, this clonotype was seen many times. The chain is built from TRBV5-5 and TRBJ1-1; D is uncertain. V gave up 5 bases and J gave up 2 bases, with 13 bases separating them. The germline V gene encodes CDR1 SGHKS and CDR2 YYEKEE (reference sequence). The CDR3 contains 14 residues. The CDR3 DNA reads TGTGCCAGCAGAGTTGACGGGGTTAACACTGAAGCTTTCTTT. This gives the protein CASRVDGVNTEAFF.

This clonotype was recorded many times. The rearrangement uses TRBV7-2 and TRBJ2-5, with a possible D match to TRBD1 (5 bases). The CDR3 has 15 residues. Trimming stripped 0 bases from V and 5 bases from J, with 13 bases between. The germline V gene encodes CDR1 SGHTA and CDR2 FQGNSA. As DNA, the CDR3 is TGTGCCAGCAGCTTAGCGTGGCAGGGAAGGGAGACCCAGTACTTC. It yields the protein CASSLAWQGRETQYF.

This clonotype was detected only a few times. The genes are TRBV9 and TRBJ2-3; possible D gene TRBD1, 6 bases. This CDR3 spans 16 amino acids. Deletions cut 3 bases from V and 2 bases from J, with 16 bases between. In germline, CDR1 is SGDLS, CDR2 YYNGEE. This CDR3 is CASSAGPTGYTDTQYF. CDR3 sequence (DNA): TGTGCCAGCAGCGCAGGTCCGACAGGATACACAGATACGCAGTATTTT.

The V gene is TRBV5-1, the J gene TRBJ2-1; D perhaps matches TRBD2 (6 bases). This CDR3 has 16 residues. Between the trimmed V and J ends, which lost 1 base and 3 bases, there was a span of 14 bases. Per germline, CDR1 SGHRS and CDR2 YFSETQ. In nucleotides, the CDR3 is TGCGCCAGCAGCTTGTCCCTTGCGGGGCGCTACAATGAGCAGTTCTTC. It codes for CASSLSLAGRYNEQFF.

In its sample, this clonotype was seen many times. The chain combines TRBV6-5 with TRBJ2-1; no firm D call. CDR1 is MNHEY, CDR2 SVGAGI, per germline. The CDR3 runs 11 residues. The ends were cut back, 2 bases at V and 10 bases at J, with 6 bases in the middle. CDR3 DNA sequence: TGTGCCAGCAGTTACGTCGGGGAGCAGTTCTTC. Translation gives CASSYVGEQFF.

This clonotype was recorded many times. The gene calls are TRBV5-1 and TRBJ2-7; perhaps TRBD2 as D (5 bases). This CDR3 is 13 amino acids long. Germline CDR1 SGHRS, CDR2 YFSETQ. V was trimmed by 4 bases and J by 6 bases, leaving 14 bases between them. Written as DNA, the CDR3 is TGCGCCAGCAGCCTGGATCTAGGGAGCGAGCAGTACTTC. Amino acids: CASSLDLGSEQYF.

The table lists this clonotype with many counts. This chain joins TRBV12-3 or TRBV12-4 and TRBJ2-2; TRBD1 is a possible D gene (6 bases). This CDR3 region has 15 residues. V dropped 5 bases and J dropped 1 base, with 11 bases sitting between them. CDR3 region: CASSGGQRNTGELFF. CDR3 sequence (DNA): TGTGCCAGCAGTGGCGGACAGAGGAACACCGGGGAGCTGTTTTTT.

This clonotype was seen repeatedly, ten times or more. The V call is TRBV7-9, the J call TRBJ2-7; TRBD2 is a possible D gene (5 bases). The CDR3 sequence is 11 residues long. The germline CDR1 and CDR2 sequences are SEHNR and FQNEAQ (reference sequence). V was trimmed by 3 bases and J by 6 bases, leaving 6 bases between them. This CDR3 is CASSLGAEQYV. CDR3 nucleotide sequence: TGTGCCAGCAGCTTGGGAGCCGAGCAGTACGTC.

This clonotype came up many times. Here the CDR3 reads CASSHSVYSNQPQHF. The CDR3 DNA sequence: TGTGCCAGCAGCCATTCAGTGTATAGCAATCAGCCCCAGCATTTT. This chain links TRBV4-2 with TRBJ1-5, with D unresolved. Between the trimmed V and J ends, which lost 3 bases and 0 bases, there was a span of 9 bases. CDR1 and CDR2 (germline): LGHNA, YNFKEQ. This CDR3 is built from 15 residues.

This clonotype was picked up a small number of times. V usage is TRBV6-2 or TRBV6-3 and J usage is TRBJ2-7, with D unresolved. Germline CDR1 and CDR2: MNHEY and SVGEGT. V lost 4 bases and J lost 2, with 9 bases in between. CDR3 length: 13 amino acids. In nucleotides, the CDR3 is TGTGCCAGCAGTTGGGTAAACACCTACGAGCAGTACTTC. This sequence encodes CASSWVNTYEQYF.

This clonotype was observed a handful of times. J is TRBJ2-1 and V is TRBV11-1; perhaps TRBD1 as D (6 bases). Germline V lookup: CDR1 SGHAT, CDR2 FQDESV (reference sequence). Trimming took off 5 bases at V and 6 bases at J, with 14 bases between the two ends. CDR3 length: 14 amino acids. The CDR3 reads CASSQIGTTNEQFF. In DNA, the CDR3 is TGTGCCAGCAGCCAAATCGGGACAACCAATGAGCAGTTCTTC.

For this clonotype: The junction departs from the called germline gene at one end, perhaps through a read error. This chain joins TRBV28 and TRBJ2-4; D is unclear. The germline CDR1 and CDR2 sequences are MDHEN and SYDVKM. The CDR3 runs to 11 residues. DNA for the CDR3: TGTGCCGGCAGTCCAAGGGACATTCAGTACTTC. This encodes CAGSPRDIQYF.